Sequencing of this T cell receptor beta chain was carried out in a study of radiation and T cells in renal cell carcinoma. On the study more broadly: Nephrectomy followed 15 Gy stereotactic body radiation by 4 weeks. Findings and limits, study-wide: Top tumor clonotypes rose in blood 2 weeks post-radiation, then contracted. No pretreatment tumor biopsies were available for baseline clonotypes.

Stated time point: baseline pretreatment blood. The treatment is: 15 Gy SBRT to primary tumor, nephrectomy 4 weeks later. Radiation-treated patients gave blood at baseline, week 2 and week 4. CDR1 and CDR2 (germline): MNHEY, SMNVEV (reference sequence). The V gene end was trimmed by 7 bases and the J gene end by 6 bases; junction bases not matched to a gene: 12. The CDR3 consists of 15 residues. This clone was counted between two and nine times. Antigen specificity is unknown. Here immunoSEQ multiplex PCR was the method, and the copy in TCRdb shows in-frame clones only, minus some. The sample holds roughly 120,000 clones; approximately 80% are singletons and the top ten take about 2.9%.

This clonotype was obtained from a woman aged 60-70 years with renal cell carcinoma. The V gene is TRBV27, the J gene TRBJ2-1; 7 bases match TRBD1. Sequenced here: blood, sampled from a patient whose treatment included radiotherapy and nephrectomy. The CDR3 protein is CASILRQGTVNEQFF. The DNA of the CDR3 is TGTGCCAGCATATTGAGACAGGGTACGGTCAATGAGCAGTTCTTC.